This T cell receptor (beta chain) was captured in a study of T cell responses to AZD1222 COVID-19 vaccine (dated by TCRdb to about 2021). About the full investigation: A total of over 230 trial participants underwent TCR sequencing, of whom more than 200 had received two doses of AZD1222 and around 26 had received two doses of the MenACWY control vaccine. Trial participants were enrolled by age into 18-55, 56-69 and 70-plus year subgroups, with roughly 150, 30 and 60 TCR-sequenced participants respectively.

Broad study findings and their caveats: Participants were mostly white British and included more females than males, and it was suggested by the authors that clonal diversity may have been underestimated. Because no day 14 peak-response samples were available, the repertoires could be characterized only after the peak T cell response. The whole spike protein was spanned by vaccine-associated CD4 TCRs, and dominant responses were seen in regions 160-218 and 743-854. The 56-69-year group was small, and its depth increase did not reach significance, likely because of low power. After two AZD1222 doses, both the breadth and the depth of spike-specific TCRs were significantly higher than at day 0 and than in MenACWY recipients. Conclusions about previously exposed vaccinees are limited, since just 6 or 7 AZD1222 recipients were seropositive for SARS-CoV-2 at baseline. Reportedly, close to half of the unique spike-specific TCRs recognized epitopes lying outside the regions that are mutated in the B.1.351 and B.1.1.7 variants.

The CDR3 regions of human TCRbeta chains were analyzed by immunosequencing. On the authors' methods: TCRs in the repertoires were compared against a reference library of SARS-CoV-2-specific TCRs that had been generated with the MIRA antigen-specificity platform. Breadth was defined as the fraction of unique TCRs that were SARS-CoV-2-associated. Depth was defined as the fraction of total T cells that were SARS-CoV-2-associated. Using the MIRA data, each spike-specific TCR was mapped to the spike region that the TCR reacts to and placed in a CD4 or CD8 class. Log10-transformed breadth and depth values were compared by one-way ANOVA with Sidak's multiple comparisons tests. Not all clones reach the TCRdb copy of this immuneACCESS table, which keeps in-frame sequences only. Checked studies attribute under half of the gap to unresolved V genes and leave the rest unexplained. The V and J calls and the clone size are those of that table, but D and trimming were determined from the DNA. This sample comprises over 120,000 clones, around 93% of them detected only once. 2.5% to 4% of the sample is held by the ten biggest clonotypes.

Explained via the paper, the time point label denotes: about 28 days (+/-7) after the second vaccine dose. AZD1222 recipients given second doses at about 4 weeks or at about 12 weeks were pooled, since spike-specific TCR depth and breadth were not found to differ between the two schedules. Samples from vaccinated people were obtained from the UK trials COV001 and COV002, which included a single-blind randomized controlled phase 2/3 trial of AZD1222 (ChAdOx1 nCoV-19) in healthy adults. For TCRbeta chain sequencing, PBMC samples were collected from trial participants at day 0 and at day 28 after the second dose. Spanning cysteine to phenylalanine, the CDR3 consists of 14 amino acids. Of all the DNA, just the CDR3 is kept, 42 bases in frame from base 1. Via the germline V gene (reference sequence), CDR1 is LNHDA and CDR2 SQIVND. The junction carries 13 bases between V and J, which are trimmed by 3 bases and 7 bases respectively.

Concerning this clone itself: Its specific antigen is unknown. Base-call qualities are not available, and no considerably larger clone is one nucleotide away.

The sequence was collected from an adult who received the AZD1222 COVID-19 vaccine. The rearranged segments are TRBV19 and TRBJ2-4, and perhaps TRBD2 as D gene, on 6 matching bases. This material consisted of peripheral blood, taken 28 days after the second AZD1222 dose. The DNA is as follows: TGTGCCAGTAGTATCGGGGGAGGTCAGAACATTCAGTACTTC. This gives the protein CASSIGGGQNIQYF.